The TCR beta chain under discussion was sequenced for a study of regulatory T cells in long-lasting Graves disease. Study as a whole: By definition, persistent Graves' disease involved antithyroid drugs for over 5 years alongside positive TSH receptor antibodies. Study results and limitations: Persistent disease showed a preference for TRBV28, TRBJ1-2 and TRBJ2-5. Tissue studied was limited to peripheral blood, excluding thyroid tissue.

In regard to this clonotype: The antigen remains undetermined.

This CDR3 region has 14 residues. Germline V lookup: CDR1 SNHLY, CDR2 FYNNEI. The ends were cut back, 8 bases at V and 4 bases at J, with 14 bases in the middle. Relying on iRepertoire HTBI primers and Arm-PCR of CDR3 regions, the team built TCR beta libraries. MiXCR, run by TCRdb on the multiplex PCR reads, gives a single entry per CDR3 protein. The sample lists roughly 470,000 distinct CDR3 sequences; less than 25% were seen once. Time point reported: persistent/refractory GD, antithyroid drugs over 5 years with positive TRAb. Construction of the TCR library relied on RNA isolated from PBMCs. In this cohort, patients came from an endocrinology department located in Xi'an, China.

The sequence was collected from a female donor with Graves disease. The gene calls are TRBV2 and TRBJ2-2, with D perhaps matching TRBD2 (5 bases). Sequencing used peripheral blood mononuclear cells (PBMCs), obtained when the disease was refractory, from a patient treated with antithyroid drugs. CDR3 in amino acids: CASGISASTGELFF. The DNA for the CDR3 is TGTGCCAGCGGGATTAGCGCGTCCACCGGGGAGCTGTTTTTT.